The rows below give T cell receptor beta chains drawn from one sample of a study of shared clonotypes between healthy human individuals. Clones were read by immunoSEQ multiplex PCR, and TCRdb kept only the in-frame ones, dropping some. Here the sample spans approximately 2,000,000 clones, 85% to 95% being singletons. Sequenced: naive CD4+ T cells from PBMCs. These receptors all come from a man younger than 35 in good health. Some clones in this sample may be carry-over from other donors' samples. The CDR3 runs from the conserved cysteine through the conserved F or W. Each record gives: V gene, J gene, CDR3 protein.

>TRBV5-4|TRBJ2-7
CASSWGRGRGYEQYF
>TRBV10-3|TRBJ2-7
CAISRQGAYSYEQYF
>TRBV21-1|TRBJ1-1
CASIKKDRPRGTEAFF
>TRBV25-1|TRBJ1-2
CASSEAGRYGYTF
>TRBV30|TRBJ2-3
CAWRPGLAVSTDTQYF
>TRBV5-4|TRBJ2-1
CASSQGQGDPTGGGNEQFF
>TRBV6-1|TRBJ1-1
CASSEVVEIEAFF
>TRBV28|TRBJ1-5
CASRLLQGVNQPQHF
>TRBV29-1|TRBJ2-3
CSVEGSGVPDTQYF
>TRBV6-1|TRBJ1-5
CASRKVGGAEQPQHF
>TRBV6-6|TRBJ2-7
CASSYSEGAHEQYF
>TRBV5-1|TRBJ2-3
CASSRWTSGSADTQYF
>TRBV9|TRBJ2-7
CASSATKRELGHEQYF
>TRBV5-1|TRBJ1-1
CASSLRGLTEAFF
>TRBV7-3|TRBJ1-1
CASSPRHRMNTEAFF
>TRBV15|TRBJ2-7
CATSRDTPAVFGEQYF
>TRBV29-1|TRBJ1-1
CSARNTEAFF
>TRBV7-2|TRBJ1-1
CASSLVPGNEAFF
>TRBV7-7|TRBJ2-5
CASSTSDRYQETQYF
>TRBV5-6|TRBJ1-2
CASSLGRNYGYTF
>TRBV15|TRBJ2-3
CATSRDRVGPTDTQYF
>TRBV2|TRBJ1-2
CASSETSQRYGYTF
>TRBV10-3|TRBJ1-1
CAISESVGTEAFF
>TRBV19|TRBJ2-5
CASQNRGAQETQYF
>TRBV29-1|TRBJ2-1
CSVTPPSGRGTYNEQFF
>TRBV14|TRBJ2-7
CASSQDWGQRHEQYF
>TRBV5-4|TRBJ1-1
CASSKVGGTEAFF
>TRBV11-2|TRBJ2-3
CASSFTTATAGDTQYF
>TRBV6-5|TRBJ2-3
CASSRGVADTQYF
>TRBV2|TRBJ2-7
CASSREAGLYEQYF
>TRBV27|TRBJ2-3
CASSFERDTQYF
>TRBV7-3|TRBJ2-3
CASSLSTLRTDTQYF
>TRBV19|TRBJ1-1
CASSIRPSGTPKNTEAFF
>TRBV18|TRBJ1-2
CASSPRTGTNYGYTF
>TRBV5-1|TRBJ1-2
CASSPTGGNYGYTF
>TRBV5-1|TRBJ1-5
CASSIGTDGNQPQHF
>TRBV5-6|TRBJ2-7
CASSLGWGSGSHEQYF
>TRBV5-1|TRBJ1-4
CASGQDRGPTNEKLFF
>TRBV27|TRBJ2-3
CASRTLAGGWGTDTQYF
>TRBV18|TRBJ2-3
CASSFLGTTTTDTQYF
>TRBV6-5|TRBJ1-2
CASSYSKGALDYGYTF
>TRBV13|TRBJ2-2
CASSFPDIHGTDYTGELFF
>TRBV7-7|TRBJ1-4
CASSPGPSNEKLFF
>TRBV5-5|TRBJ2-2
CASSLVLAGPGELFF
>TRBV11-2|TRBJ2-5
CASSLYGTSGLIGAQYF
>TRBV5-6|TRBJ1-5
CASSLALERDRFNQPQHF
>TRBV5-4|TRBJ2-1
CASSPRRESDEQFF
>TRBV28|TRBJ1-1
CASSAYRVGVGNTEAFF
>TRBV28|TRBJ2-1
CASSRQSLERFF
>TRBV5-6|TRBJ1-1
CASSLVQGRMNTEAFF
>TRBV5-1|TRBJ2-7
CASSLDMRETYEQYF
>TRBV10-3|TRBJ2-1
CAISSSNEQFF
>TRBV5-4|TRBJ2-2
CASSLATPNTGELFF
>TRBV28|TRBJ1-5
CASLTGRQPQHF
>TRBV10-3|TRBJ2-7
CAINGVRNEQYF